This paragraph covers one T cell receptor (beta chain) sequence. Its specificity is unknown. This entry belongs to a study of early T cells in non-severe SARS-CoV-2 infection. Germline V gene lookup returns CDR1 SNHLY and CDR2 FYNNEI. V gave up 5 bases and J gave up 1 base, with 13 bases separating them. This CDR3 is 15 amino acids long. Individual cDNA molecules carried attached unique molecular identifiers. One entry per CDR3 protein, called by TCRdb with MiXCR from the 5' RACE reads. The sample shows roughly 64,000 distinct CDR3 sequences, about an eighth of them seen only once. Broader study findings: Database matching using VDJdb favored anti-spike CD8 responses, with private and CD4 specificities left missing.

This rearrangement joins TRBV2 to TRBJ2-3; TRBD1 or TRBD2 may be the D gene (7 bases each). This TCR was recovered from an adult who was a healthcare worker with PCR-confirmed SARS-CoV-2 infection or an uninfected control (not recorded which). The source material was whole blood. CDR3 amino acids: CASSPRGGGTDTQYF. Here the CDR3 DNA reads TGTGCCAGCAGTCCCAGGGGGGGAGGCACAGATACGCAGTATTTT.